This T cell receptor beta chain appears in the sequencing data of a study of shared clonotypes between healthy human individuals. Libraries were prepared by immunoSEQ multiplex PCR; TCRdb keeps only in-frame clonotypes and omits some of them. The top ten clones hold 0.045% to 0.06% of a sample with some 550,000 clones, around 97% of them seen once. V dropped 2 bases and J dropped 3; count of bases not matched to a gene: 2. The CDR3 sequence is 14 residues long. From germline, CDR1 is MDHEN and CDR2 SYDVKM. Material for sequencing was naive CD4+ T cells sorted from blood. Subset here: CD45RA+ positively selected. This receptor was identified in a woman aged 25 to 45 in good health. The V gene is TRBV28, the J gene TRBJ2-5, with 8 bases that match TRBD2. The DNA of the CDR3 is TGTGCCAGCAGTTTAGCGGGAGGAGAAGAGACCCAGTACTTC. It is translated as CASSLAGGEETQYF.